This TCR beta chain originates from a study of blood T cell repertoires in COVID-19. The study recruited people aged about 18 to 90 years across some 23 US areas. In assigning cohorts, the study relied on participant-reported clinical history. Germline CDR1 SGHAT, CDR2 FQNNGV. The CDR3 loop spans 16 amino acids. J was trimmed by 5 bases and V by 5 bases; bases with no gene match: 11. The table came from immunoSEQ multiplex PCR; TCRdb's copy has only in-frame clones and leaves some out. The table shows over 110,000 clones, with about 80% occurring only once. The chain carries TRBV11-2 and TRBJ2-3; TRBD1 aligns across 9 bases. Sequenced input: PBMCs or T cells enriched from blood (not recorded which). The origin of this receptor is a man aged 45 to 65 in a cohort exposed to, infected with or recovered from COVID-19 (not recorded which). The CDR3 DNA sequence: TGTGCCAGCAGCGAAGGACAGGGGCAGCCTAGAGATACGCAGTATTTT. Protein sequence: CASSEGQGQPRDTQYF.